This entry describes one T cell receptor (beta chain). Antigen specificity is unknown. This sample is part of a study of CD8 T cells in Susac syndrome. Study-wide results and limits: The relatively small number of individuals in the TCR sequencing and HLA analysis was acknowledged by the study.

The V end was cut by 4 bases, the J end by 0 bases, with 7 bases between. This CDR3 spans 13 amino acids. From germline, CDR1 is SQVTM and CDR2 ANQGSEA. The authors carried out high-throughput sequencing of TCR beta. They applied it to CD8+ and CD4+ T cells obtained from blood. Reverse transcription of about 0.45 to 1 ug RNA was carried out with random hexamers. TCRdb passed the immunoSEQ multiplex PCR reads through MiXCR, listing each CDR3 protein once. The table has about 130,000 distinct CDR3 sequences, approximately 96% seen once. The sequenced sample consisted of CD4+ T cells from PBMCs. This chain joins TRBV29-1 and TRBJ1-5; D call uncertain. The receptor comes from a human donor in good health. The CDR3 spells CSVVSGSNQPQHF. DNA of the CDR3: TGCAGCGTTGTTTCCGGTAGCAATCAGCCCCAGCATTTT.